This T cell receptor (beta chain) comes out of a study of blood T cells in healthy people across ages. This clonotype has a count of ten or more. Trimming took off 5 bases at V and 0 bases at J, with 10 bases between the two ends. Germline V gene data show CDR1 as MGHDK and CDR2 as SYGVNS. This CDR3 has 15 residues. Using a J-beta primer mix together with a sample-barcoded 5' primer, a second PCR was run for about 7 to 12 cycles. MiXCR, applied by TCRdb to the 5' RACE reads, yields one record per CDR3 protein. The table lists around 670,000 distinct CDR3 sequences, 25% to 35% of them singletons. The V and J genes are TRBV25-1 and TRBJ2-2, with TRBD2 as a possible D gene (5 bases). The TCR originated in an elderly woman in good health. Sequencing was done on a sample of blood. Here the CDR3 reads CASSRGSSNTGELFF. The CDR3 region has the DNA TGTGCCAGCAGTCGAGGGTCCTCGAACACCGGGGAGCTGTTTTTT.